This entry lists 22 T cell receptor beta chains sequenced from one sample in a study of blood T cell repertoires in COVID-19 (dated by TCRdb to the early 2020s). The method was the immunoSEQ multiplex PCR assay. Not all clones reach the TCRdb copy of this immuneACCESS table, which keeps in-frame sequences only. Checked studies attribute under half of the gap to unresolved V genes and leave the rest unexplained. The sample table contains around 200,000 clones; only one count was recorded for around 84% of them. The ten biggest clones cover 18% of the sample. Sequencing was done on a sample of peripheral blood. Receptors originate from an elderly woman with active or convalescent COVID-19.

CDR3 bases: TGTGCCAGCAGCCCCACCGCCTGGGCTAATTCACCCCTCCACTTT. Its protein product is CASSPTAWANSPLHF. The chain couples TRBV3-1 (or the pseudogene TRBV3-2) to TRBJ1-6; D remains ambiguous. The CDR3 length is 15 residues. Trimming shortened V by 4 bases and J by 6 bases, and 13 bases separated the two germline ends. Germline-derived CDR1 and CDR2 are LGHDT and YNNKEL (reference sequence).

The rearrangement links TRBV28 to TRBJ2-1; D is possibly TRBD2 (6 bases). CDR3 length: 14 amino acids. CDR1 and CDR2 (germline): MDHEN, SYDVKM. Trimming took off 6 bases at V and 3 bases at J, with 12 bases between the two ends. The CDR3 bases are TGTGCCAGCAGAGCGGTGGGGGGCTACAATGAGCAGTTCTTC. It is translated as CASRAVGGYNEQFF.

This chain joins TRBV5-1 and TRBJ2-3; 9 bases line up with TRBD2. The germline CDR1 and CDR2 sequences are SGHRS and YFSETQ. V shed 2 bases and J 4 bases; nucleotides not matched to a gene: 5. The CDR3 covers 15 residues. The CDR3 protein is CASSFSGGRSDTQYF. The CDR3 DNA reads TGCGCCAGCAGCTTTAGCGGGGGCCGATCAGATACGCAGTATTTT.

Note on this clone: The sample holds other DNA sequences that translate to the same CDR3. The rearrangement links TRBV10-3 to TRBJ1-6; 9 bases match TRBD1. CDR3 size: 16 residues. V shed 3 bases and J 0 bases; nucleotides not matched to a gene: 0. The germline gives CDR1 ENHRY, CDR2 SYGVKD. CDR3 in DNA: TGTGCCATCAGTGAACAGGGGGCCTCCTATAATTCACCCCTCCACTTT. Protein sequence: CAISEQGASYNSPLHF.

V is TRBV6-1 and J is TRBJ1-1; a possible D gene is TRBD1 (6 bases). The CDR3 consists of 15 residues. V was pared by 1 base and J by 5 bases, with 14 bases between. Germline lookup yields CDR1 MNHNS and CDR2 SASEGT. CDR3 sequence (DNA): TGTGCCAGCAGTGAAGGTCTCACAGGGTGGACTGAAGCTTTCTTT. It yields the protein CASSEGLTGWTEAFF.

The chain joins TRBV11-3 to TRBJ2-2, with D unresolved. Germline V lookup: CDR1 SGHNT, CDR2 YENEEA. Trimming cost V 5 bases and J 3 bases, with 10 bases left between them. The CDR3 length is 14 residues. CDR3 sequence reads: CASSLQRYTGELFF. The CDR3 region has the DNA TGTGCCAGCAGCCTTCAGCGCTACACCGGGGAGCTGTTTTTT.

The chain combines TRBV27 with TRBJ2-1; D might be TRBD2 (6 bases). The CDR3 has 13 residues. Trimming removed 7 bases from V and 0 bases from J, with 7 bases in between. Germline CDR1 reads MNHEY; CDR2 reads SMNVEV (reference sequence). CDR3: CASKAGSYNEQFF. The CDR3 DNA reads as TGTGCCAGCAAAGCGGGCTCCTACAATGAGCAGTTCTTC.

The rearrangement joins TRBV5-1 to TRBJ2-3, with TRBD1 matching 7 bases. The CDR3 has 14 residues. The germline CDR1 and CDR2 sequences are SGHRS and YFSETQ. V lost 2 bases to trimming and J lost 4 bases; unmatched junction nucleotides: 4. CDR3 protein: CASSLGQEADTQYF. In DNA, the CDR3 is TGCGCCAGCAGCTTAGGACAGGAGGCAGATACGCAGTATTTT. The variable domain in full, with the rest retrieved from reference TRBV5-1 and TRBJ2-3, is KAGVTQTPRYLIKTRGQQVTLSCSPISGHRSVSWYQQTPGQGLQFLFEYFSETQRNKGNFPGRFSGRQFSNSRSEMNVSTLELGDSALYLCASSLGQEADTQYFGPGTRLTVL.

This sequence joins TRBV3-1 (or the pseudogene TRBV3-2) and TRBJ1-2, with D possibly TRBD1 on 6 matching bases. Germline V gives CDR1 LGHDT, CDR2 YNNKEL (reference sequence). CDR3 size: 17 residues. Between the trimmed V and J ends, which lost 1 base and 0 bases, there was a span of 15 bases. This CDR3 is CASSQVPRGRSNYGYTF. DNA for the CDR3: TGTGCCAGCAGCCAAGTGCCCAGGGGACGTTCTAACTATGGCTACACCTTC.

The genes are TRBV5-6 and TRBJ1-4, with a weak D call TRBD1 (5 bases). Trimming pared 2 bases from V and 0 bases from J, leaving 11 bases between. The CDR3 covers 16 residues. CDR1 is SGHDT and CDR2 is YYEEEE in the germline V gene. CDR3 region: CASSFAGHATNEKLFF. The DNA for the CDR3 is TGTGCCAGCAGCTTCGCGGGGCATGCAACTAATGAAAAACTGTTTTTT. Complete variable domain (other parts from reference TRBV5-6 and TRBJ1-4): DAGVTQSPTHLIKTRGQQVTLRCSPKSGHDTVSWYQQALGQGPQFIFQYYEEEERQRGNFPDRFSGHQFPNYSSELNVNALLLGDSALYLCASSFAGHATNEKLFFGSGTQLSVL.

V usage is TRBV7-6 and J usage is TRBJ2-3; 8 bases fit TRBD2. The J segment lost 9 bases and the V segment lost 6 bases, leaving 14 bases of the junction unmatched. The CDR3 loop spans 15 amino acids. The germline V gene encodes CDR1 SGHVS and CDR2 FNYEAQ. The CDR3 DNA reads as TGTGCCAGCAGTATCGCGGGGGGTTGGGTAGAAACGCAGTATTTT. The encoded protein is CASSIAGGWVETQYF.

This chain connects TRBV6-2 or TRBV6-3 to TRBJ1-5; 9 bases are shared with TRBD1. V trimming: 5 bases; J trimming: 8 bases; junction bases outside the gene matches: 10. This CDR3 is built from 15 residues. Looked up from germline, CDR1 is MNHEY and CDR2 is SVGEGT. This chain's CDR3 is CASSTNRGPQEPQHF. The CDR3 DNA reads TGTGCCAGCAGTACCAACAGGGGGCCCCAGGAGCCCCAGCATTTT.

This sequence joins TRBV14 and TRBJ1-6; D possibly corresponds to TRBD1 (5 bases). Germline V CDR1 and CDR2: SGHDN, FVKESK. V lost 2 bases and J lost 7, with 12 bases in between. This CDR3 comprises 15 residues. The CDR3 nucleotides read TGTGCCAGCAGCCAACAGGGAGGTGGGAATTCACCCCTCCACTTT. This translates into CASSQQGGGNSPLHF. Supplemented by reference TRBV14 and TRBJ1-6, the full variable domain reads EAGVTQFPSHSVIEKGQTVTLRCDPISGHDNLYWYRRVMGKEIKFLLHFVKESKQDESGMPNNRFLAERTGGTYSTLKVQPAELEDSGVYFCASSQQGGGNSPLHFGNGTRLTVT.

This clone was counted between two and nine times. The chain joins TRBV16 to TRBJ1-2, with a weak D call TRBD1 (5 bases). This CDR3 has 16 amino acids. From germline, CDR1 is KGHSY and CDR2 FQNENV. Trimming pared 4 bases from V and 0 bases from J, leaving 15 bases between. CDR3 residues: CASSPGPGGTNYGYTF. In DNA, the CDR3 is TGTGCCAGCAGCCCCGGACCCGGGGGTACTAACTATGGCTACACCTTC.

The J gene is TRBJ2-2, the V gene TRBV5-7; the match to TRBD2 covers 7 bases. TRBV5-7 is an open reading frame, and its role is uncertain. CDR3 length: 18 amino acids. Trimming removed 1 base from V and 0 bases from J; junction bases left unmatched: 9. CDR3 in amino acids: CASSLPSGKNSNTGELFF. The DNA for the CDR3 is TGTGCCAGCAGCTTGCCCAGCGGGAAGAACTCGAACACCGGGGAGCTGTTTTTT.

V gene TRBV6-5 combines with J gene TRBJ2-3; D perhaps matches TRBD2 (6 bases). Germline CDR1 reads MNHEY; CDR2 reads SVGAGI. The ends were cut back, 6 bases at V and 2 bases at J, with 9 bases in the middle. This CDR3 has 13 residues. CDR3 protein: CASSRTTTDTQYF. The DNA for the CDR3 is TGTGCCAGCAGCCGGACTACCACAGATACGCAGTATTTT.

The rearrangement links TRBV6-6 to TRBJ2-7; 7 nucleotides agree with TRBD2. Germline CDR1 MNHNY, CDR2 SVGAGI (reference sequence). The CDR3 covers 14 residues. Losses at the gene ends were 6 bases for V and 0 bases for J; bases not matched to a gene: 5. The CDR3 nucleotides are TGTGCCAGCAGGCATCGGGGGGACTCCTACGAGCAGTACTTC. Protein sequence: CASRHRGDSYEQYF.

This clone was seen only once. This chain joins TRBV28 and TRBJ2-1; 10 bases fit TRBD2. V was pared by 6 bases and J by 4 bases, with 6 bases of the junction left unmatched. The CDR3 extends over 15 amino acids. Germline V CDR1 and CDR2: MDHEN, SYDVKM. CDR3 nucleotide sequence: TGTGCCAGCAGCTTAAGCGGGGGGGTATACAATGAGCAGTTCTTC. Protein product: CASSLSGGVYNEQFF.

This sequence joins TRBV7-9 and TRBJ1-6; tentatively, D is TRBD1 (6 bases). This CDR3 has 14 residues. V lost 4 bases, J lost 8 bases, and 12 bases lay in between. The germline CDR1 and CDR2 sequences are SEHNR and FQNEAQ (reference sequence). The CDR3 here is CASSSSGEHSPLHF. DNA for the CDR3: TGTGCCAGCAGCTCTTCAGGGGAACATTCACCCCTCCACTTT.

This clone was seen a few times. The chain recombines TRBV11-3 with TRBJ1-6; 11 positions match TRBD1. Germline lookup yields CDR1 SGHNT and CDR2 YENEEA. The CDR3 runs 16 residues. V was clipped by 3 bases and J by 10 bases; unmatched bases: 8. The CDR3 is CASSFRDRGLGSPLHF. DNA for the CDR3: TGTGCCAGCAGCTTCCGGGACAGGGGGTTGGGGTCACCCCTCCACTTT.

This chain joins TRBV2 and TRBJ2-7; 9 bases agree with TRBD1. Germline V CDR1 and CDR2: SNHLY, FYNNEI. This CDR3 has 14 amino acids. V shed 5 bases and J 6 bases; nucleotides not matched to a gene: 8. CDR3 in amino acids: CASSRLSTGGEQYF. DNA for the CDR3: TGTGCCAGCAGTCGCCTCTCGACAGGGGGCGAGCAGTACTTC.

The V gene is TRBV6-5, the J gene TRBJ2-2; a possible D gene is TRBD2 (5 bases). From germline, CDR1 is MNHEY and CDR2 SVGAGI. V dropped 6 bases and J dropped 4 bases, with 12 bases sitting between them. The CDR3 has 14 amino acids. For the CDR3, the DNA is TGTGCCAGCAGGCGGAGGTTAGGCACCGGGGAGCTGTTTTTT. This sequence encodes CASRRRLGTGELFF.